The clone carrying this TCR beta chain was recorded a few times. Its matching antigen is unknown. The study's library attached unique molecular identifiers to single cDNA molecules. Using its own MiXCR run on the RACE reads, TCRdb lists one record per CDR3 protein. This sample has about 79,000 distinct CDR3 sequences, with over 6.5% found just once. Time point noted: healthy volunteer bleed at 6 weeks. From whole blood left unfractionated, total RNA was extracted. These data belong to a study of human T cells and chemical hapten exposure. Study findings and constraints: Following DPC sensitization, TCRs present above 1 in 1000 frequency showed no change.

The CDR3 is 15 residues long. Trimming removed 9 bases at V and 1 base at J, with 17 bases between. Germline CDR1 reads MNHNS; CDR2 reads SASEGT. Sequenced input: whole blood. V is TRBV6-1 and J is TRBJ2-3; a weak D match, TRBD2 (6 bases). The receptor was derived from a male donor in good health. Some clones in this sample may be carry-over from other donors' samples. The CDR3 nucleotides are TGTGCCAGTACACCGGGACTCCGGGGCACAGATACGCAGTATTTT. Protein product: CASTPGLRGTDTQYF.